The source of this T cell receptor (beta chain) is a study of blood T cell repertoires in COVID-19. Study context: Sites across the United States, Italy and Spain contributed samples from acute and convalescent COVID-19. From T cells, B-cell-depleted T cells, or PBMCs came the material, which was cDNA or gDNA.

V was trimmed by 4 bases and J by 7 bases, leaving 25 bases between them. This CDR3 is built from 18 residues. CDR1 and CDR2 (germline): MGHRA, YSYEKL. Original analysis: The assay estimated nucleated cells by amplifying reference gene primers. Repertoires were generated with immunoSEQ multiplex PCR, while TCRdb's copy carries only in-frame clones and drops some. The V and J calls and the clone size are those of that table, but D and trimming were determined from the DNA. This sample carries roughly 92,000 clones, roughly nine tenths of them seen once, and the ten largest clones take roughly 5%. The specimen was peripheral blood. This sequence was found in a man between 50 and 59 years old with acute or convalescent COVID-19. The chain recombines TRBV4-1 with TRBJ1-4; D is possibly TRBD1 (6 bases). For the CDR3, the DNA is TGCGCCAGCAGCCCGTCGGGGGGTGGGGGGCTCCTGGGTGAAAAACTGTTTTTT. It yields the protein CASSPSGGGGLLGEKLFF.